The 11 T cell receptor beta chains listed next were all sequenced from one sample in a study of cytotoxic CD8 clonotypes in ibrutinib-treated CLL. Data came from immunoSEQ multiplex PCR; TCRdb stores just in-frame clones and leaves some out. The sample lists 150,000 to 200,000 clones; more than 75% were seen once. The sequencing used PBMCs, collected after 12 months of ibrutinib treatment. The source is a human donor with chronic lymphocytic leukemia.

The gene calls are TRBV28 and TRBJ2-7; D tentatively fits TRBD1 or TRBD2 (5 bases each). The ends were cut back, 6 bases at V and 1 base at J, with 13 bases in the middle. Germline V gives CDR1 MDHEN, CDR2 SYDVKM. The CDR3 is made up of 14 amino acids. As DNA, the CDR3 is TGTGCCAGCAGAGTGGGACGCCGTTCCTACGAGCAGTACTTC. Translating gives CASRVGRRSYEQYF.

This clone was found once. This chain links TRBV28 with TRBJ1-4; weak D call: TRBD1 (5 bases). Deletions cut 7 bases from V and 0 bases from J, with 18 bases between. Per germline, CDR1 MDHEN and CDR2 SYDVKM. The CDR3 is 17 amino acids. CDR3 protein: CASNFAGTPTTNEKLFF. The CDR3 region has the DNA TGTGCCAGCAATTTCGCAGGGACCCCTACAACTAATGAAAAACTGTTTTTT.

J is TRBJ2-1 and V is TRBV14, with 7 positions matching TRBD1. This CDR3 spans 16 amino acids. V lost 4 bases and J lost 3; bases outside the gene matches: 9. Germline V gene sequence: CDR1 SGHDN, CDR2 FVKESK. CDR3 residues: CASSPMGTEVYNEQFF. The DNA of the CDR3 is TGTGCCAGCAGCCCCATGGGGACAGAGGTCTACAATGAGCAGTTCTTC.

This clone has a handful of counts. The chain couples TRBV4-1 to TRBJ1-2; 11 positions match TRBD1. The CDR3 runs to 17 residues. V dropped 3 bases and J dropped 4; count of bases not matched to a gene: 10. Per the germline V gene, CDR1 is MGHRA and CDR2 is YSYEKL. The CDR3 DNA reads as TGCGCCAGCAGCCACAAACCAGGACAGGGGGCATCCTATGGCTACACCTTC. Translated, it gives CASSHKPGQGASYGYTF.

On this clone: The sample carries other DNA sequences with the same CDR3. The chain combines TRBV19 with TRBJ2-3; D is ambiguous. The V gene lost 4 bases and the J gene lost 3 bases, with 5 bases spanning the gap. Per germline, CDR1 LNHDA and CDR2 SQIVND (reference sequence). This CDR3 is built from 12 residues. The CDR3 sequence: CASSTLTDTQYF. In DNA form, the CDR3 reads TGTGCCAGTAGTACCTTAACAGATACGCAGTATTTT.

The CDR3: CASNPTSGGASNSPLHF. In DNA form, the CDR3 reads TGTGCCAGCAACCCTACATCGGGGGGCGCATCTAATTCACCCCTCCACTTT. This chain connects TRBV7-2 to TRBJ1-6, with TRBD1 as a possible D gene (6 bases). V was shortened by 7 bases and J by 6 bases, with 22 bases between the two germline ends. CDR3 size: 17 residues. Germline assignment: CDR1 SGHTA and CDR2 FQGNSA.

The chain has TRBV7-8 and TRBJ2-1, with 11 positions matching TRBD2. The junction had 5 bases not matched to a gene; V was cut back by 5 bases and J by 5 bases. Per the germline V gene, CDR1 is SGHVS and CDR2 is FQNEAQ. This CDR3 is 15 amino acids long. Written as DNA, the CDR3 is TGTGCCAGCAGCATTAGCGGGAGGGCGAACAATGAGCAGTTCTTC. The encoded protein is CASSISGRANNEQFF.

The rearrangement joins TRBV28 to TRBJ1-4; D is unclear. The ends were cut back, 3 bases at V and 7 bases at J, with 3 bases in the middle. CDR1 and CDR2 (germline): MDHEN, SYDVKM. The CDR3 consists of 11 residues. CDR3 region: CASSFGEKLFF. The DNA of the CDR3 is TGTGCCAGCAGTTTTGGTGAAAAACTGTTTTTT.

The chain has TRBV5-5 and TRBJ2-2, with a possible D match to TRBD2 (6 bases). Germline CDR1 SGHKS, CDR2 YYEKEE (reference sequence). The CDR3 has 15 amino acids. Trimming stripped 0 bases from V and 5 bases from J, with 11 bases between. The CDR3 bases are TGTGCCAGCAGCTTGGTTGCGGGATCAACCGGGGAGCTGTTTTTT. Translation: CASSLVAGSTGELFF.

The chain has TRBV7-9 and TRBJ1-6; D unresolved. This CDR3 is built from 15 residues. Trimming took 1 base from V and 7 from J, leaving 11 bases between them. CDR1 is SEHNR and CDR2 is FQNEAQ in the germline V gene (reference sequence). The DNA for the CDR3 is TGTGCCAGCAGCTTAGGTTTCGGGCCGAATTCACCCCTCCACTTT. Protein sequence: CASSLGFGPNSPLHF.

V is TRBV10-3 and J is TRBJ2-2; TRBD1 matches 7 bases. CDR1 and CDR2 from the germline V gene are ENHRY and SYGVKD. The CDR3 has 13 amino acids. Trimming took 6 bases from V and 6 from J; bases not matched to a gene: 4. CDR3 sequence (DNA): TGTGCCATCAGGCGGCAGGGGGCCGGGGAGCTGTTTTTT. Translating gives CAIRRQGAGELFF.